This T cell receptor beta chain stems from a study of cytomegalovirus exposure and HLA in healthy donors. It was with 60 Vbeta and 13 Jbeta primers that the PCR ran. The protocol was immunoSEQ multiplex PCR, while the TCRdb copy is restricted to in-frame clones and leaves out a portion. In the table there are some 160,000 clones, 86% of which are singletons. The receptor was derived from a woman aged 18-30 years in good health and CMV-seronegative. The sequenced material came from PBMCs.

The DNA for the CDR3 is TGCAGCGCACGGGGACTAGCGGGTGCGAACACCGGGGAGCTGTTTTTT. This encodes CSARGLAGANTGELFF. The chain employs TRBV29-1 and TRBJ2-2; 12 positions match TRBD2. Germline V lookup: CDR1 SQVTM, CDR2 ANQGSEA. The trim removed 7 bases at V and 0 bases at J, leaving 6 bases unmatched. The length of the CDR3 is 16 residues.